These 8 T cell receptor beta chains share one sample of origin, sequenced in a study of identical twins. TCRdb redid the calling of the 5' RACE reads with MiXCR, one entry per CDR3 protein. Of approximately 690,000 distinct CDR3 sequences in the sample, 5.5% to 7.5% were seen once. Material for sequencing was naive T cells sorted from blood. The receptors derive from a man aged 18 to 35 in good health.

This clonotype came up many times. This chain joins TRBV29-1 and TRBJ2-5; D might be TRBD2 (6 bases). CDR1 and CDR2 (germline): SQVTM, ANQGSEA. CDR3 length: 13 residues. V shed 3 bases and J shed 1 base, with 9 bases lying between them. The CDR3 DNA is TGCAGCGTTGATTGGGGGGTCCAAGAGACCCAGTACTTC. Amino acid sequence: CSVDWGVQETQYF.

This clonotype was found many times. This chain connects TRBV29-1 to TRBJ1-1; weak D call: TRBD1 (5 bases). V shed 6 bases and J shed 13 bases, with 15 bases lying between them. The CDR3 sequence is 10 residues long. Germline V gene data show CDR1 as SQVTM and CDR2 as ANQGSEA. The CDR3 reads CSVRGPEVFF. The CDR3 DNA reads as TGCAGCGTAAGGGGTCCCGAGGTTTTCTTT. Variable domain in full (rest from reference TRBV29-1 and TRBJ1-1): SAVISQKPSRDICQRGTSLTIQCQVDSQVTMMFWYRQQPGQSLTLIATANQGSEATYESGFVIDKFPISRPNLTFSTLTVSNMSPEDSSIYLCSVRGPEVFFGQGTRLTVV.

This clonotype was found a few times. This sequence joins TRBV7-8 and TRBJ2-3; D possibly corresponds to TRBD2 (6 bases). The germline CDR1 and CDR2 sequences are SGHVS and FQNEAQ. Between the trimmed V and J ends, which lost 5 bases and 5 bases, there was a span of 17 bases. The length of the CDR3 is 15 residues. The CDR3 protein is CASSLRAGTQDTQYF. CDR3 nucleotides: TGTGCCAGCAGCCTCCGAGCGGGTACTCAAGATACGCAGTATTTT.

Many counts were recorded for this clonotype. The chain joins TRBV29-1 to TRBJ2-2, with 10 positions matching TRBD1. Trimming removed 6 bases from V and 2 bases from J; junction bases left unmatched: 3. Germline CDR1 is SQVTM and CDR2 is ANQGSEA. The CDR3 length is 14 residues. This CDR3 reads CSVRQGANTGELFF. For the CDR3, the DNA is TGCAGCGTGAGACAGGGGGCTAACACCGGGGAGCTGTTTTTT.

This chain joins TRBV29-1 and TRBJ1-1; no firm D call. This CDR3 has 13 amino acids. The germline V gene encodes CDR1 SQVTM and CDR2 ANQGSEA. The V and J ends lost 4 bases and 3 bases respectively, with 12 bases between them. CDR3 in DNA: TGCAGCGTTGGAAGGAAGACCGACACTGAAGCTTTCTTT. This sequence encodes CSVGRKTDTEAFF.

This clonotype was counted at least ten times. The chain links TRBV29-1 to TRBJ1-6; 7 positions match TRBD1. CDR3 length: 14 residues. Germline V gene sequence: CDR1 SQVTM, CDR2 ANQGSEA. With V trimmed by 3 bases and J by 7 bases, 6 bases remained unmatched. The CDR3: CSVDSRQGNSPLHF. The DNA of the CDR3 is TGCAGCGTTGACAGTCGACAGGGAAATTCACCCCTCCACTTT. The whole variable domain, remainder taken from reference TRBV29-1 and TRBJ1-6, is SAVISQKPSRDICQRGTSLTIQCQVDSQVTMMFWYRQQPGQSLTLIATANQGSEATYESGFVIDKFPISRPNLTFSTLTVSNMSPEDSSIYLCSVDSRQGNSPLHFGNGTRLTVT.

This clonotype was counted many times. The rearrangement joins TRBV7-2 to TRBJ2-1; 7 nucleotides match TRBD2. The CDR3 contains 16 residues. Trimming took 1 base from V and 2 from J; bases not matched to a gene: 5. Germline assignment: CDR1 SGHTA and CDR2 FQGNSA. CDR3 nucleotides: TGTGCCAGCAGCTTAGTAAGACTAGCCCCCTACAATGAGCAGTTCTTC. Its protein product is CASSLVRLAPYNEQFF.

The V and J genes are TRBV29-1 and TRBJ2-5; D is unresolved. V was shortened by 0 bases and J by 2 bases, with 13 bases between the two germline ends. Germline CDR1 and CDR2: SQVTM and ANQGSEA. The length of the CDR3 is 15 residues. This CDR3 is CSVEDGSAEQETQYF. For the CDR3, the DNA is TGCAGCGTTGAAGACGGGTCGGCCGAGCAAGAGACCCAGTACTTC.